This TCR beta chain was sequenced during a study of blood T cell repertoires in COVID-19. Overall study context: T cells, B-cell-depleted T cells, or PBMCs supplied cDNA or gDNA.

This CDR3 has 13 residues. The germline gives CDR1 LNHDA, CDR2 SQIVND (reference sequence). Germline trimming cut 5 bases from V and 3 bases from J; bases unmatched to any gene: 2. In the original workflow: Reference gene primer amplification gave estimated nucleated cell counts. Sequenced by immunoSEQ multiplex PCR; TCRdb stores in-frame clones only, minus some. For V, J and clone size, that table is used; D and trimming come from the DNA. This table has 85,000 to 100,000 clones, less than 95% appearing once. V and J are TRBV19 and TRBJ2-5, with 8 bases matching TRBD1. The sequence was obtained from a man between 60 and 70 years old with acute or convalescent COVID-19. Sample: peripheral blood. The chain's CDR3 is CASSRGQEETQYF. The CDR3 nucleotides read TGTGCCAGTAGTCGGGGACAGGAAGAGACCCAGTACTTC.